Following are 20 T cell receptor beta chains from one sample sequenced in a study of T-cell reconstitution after alpha-beta-depleted transplantation in children. TCRbeta library construction was performed incorporating unique molecular identifiers. A single record per CDR3 protein comes from TCRdb applying MiXCR to the PCR reads. Altogether more than 200,000 distinct CDR3 sequences are present, about 15% being singletons, with the ten largest covering 40% to 50%. The sample in question was PBMCs, mostly from graft donor cells, obtained 360 days after TCRalphabeta/CD19-depleted stem cell transplant. The receptors shown here come from a male patient between 2 and 15 years old who had a stem cell transplant for acute lymphoblastic leukemia, so the T cells may come from the graft donor.

This clonotype was seen many times. The chain has TRBV7-2 and TRBJ2-1; TRBD2 agrees at 11 bases. This CDR3 region has 16 residues. Germline-derived CDR1 and CDR2 are SGHTA and FQGNSA. With V trimmed by 5 bases and J by 2 bases, 5 bases remained unmatched. CDR3 bases: TGTGCCAGCAGCCCCCGGACTAGCGGGCCCTACAATGAGCAGTTCTTC. As protein: CASSPRTSGPYNEQFF.

This chain's CDR3 is CASSFRTGVDTEAFF. CDR3 DNA: TGTGCCAGCAGCTTTCGTACAGGGGTGGACACTGAAGCTTTCTTT. The J gene is TRBJ1-1, the V gene TRBV13; TRBD1 matches at 7 bases. The length of the CDR3 is 15 residues. Losses at the gene ends were 3 bases for V and 3 bases for J; bases not matched to a gene: 7. CDR1 PRHDT and CDR2 FYEKMQ come from the germline V gene (reference sequence).

This clonotype has ten or more counts. CDR3 sequence (DNA): TGCGCCAGCAGCTTGAAGGGTGCTACTGGAAACACCATATATTTT. Amino acids: CASSLKGATGNTIYF. The rearrangement joins TRBV5-1 to TRBJ1-3; D gene ambiguous. Trimming removed 1 base at V and 2 bases at J, with 10 bases between. The CDR3 has 15 amino acids. CDR1 is SGHRS and CDR2 is YFSETQ in the germline V gene.

The rearrangement links TRBV12-3 or TRBV12-4 to TRBJ2-7, with 8 bases matching TRBD1. V was pared by 1 base and J by 3 bases, with 11 bases of the junction left unmatched. This CDR3 is built from 17 residues. CDR3 amino acids: CASSLGGTTDRGYEQYF. CDR3 sequence (DNA): TGTGCCAGCAGTTTAGGGGGCACGACAGACAGGGGCTACGAGCAGTACTTC.

This clonotype was picked up a small number of times. This chain joins TRBV6-5 and TRBJ1-1; D perhaps matches TRBD1 (6 bases). The CDR3 sequence is 14 residues long. Germline values: CDR1 MNHEY, CDR2 SVGAGI. Trimming stripped 0 bases from V and 7 bases from J, with 12 bases between. Here the CDR3 reads CASSYSAQGYEAFF. DNA of the CDR3: TGTGCCAGCAGTTACTCGGCGCAGGGGTATGAAGCTTTCTTT.

This chain connects TRBV7-8 to TRBJ1-1; D gene uncertain. V lost 0 bases to trimming and J lost 7 bases, with 3 bases between them. There are 11 residues in the CDR3. In germline, CDR1 is SGHVS, CDR2 FQNEAQ. CDR3 amino acids: CASSLALEAFF. The CDR3 DNA is TGTGCCAGCAGCTTAGCACTTGAAGCTTTCTTT.

This chain joins TRBV4-3 and TRBJ2-5, with D perhaps matching TRBD2 (6 bases). V lost 0 bases and J 6 bases, leaving 14 bases between the germline ends. The germline gives CDR1 LGHNA, CDR2 YSLEER. The CDR3 runs 15 residues. CDR3 amino acids: CASSQDLAGGKTQYF. As DNA, the CDR3 is TGCGCCAGCAGCCAAGACCTCGCTGGGGGGAAGACCCAGTACTTC.

This clonotype was seen more than once but under ten times. V and J are TRBV12-3 or TRBV12-4 and TRBJ1-5, with 8 bases lining up with TRBD1. V lost 3 bases, J lost 9 bases, and 10 bases stayed unmatched. The CDR3 has 15 residues. The CDR3 spells CASSFSGTGPGPQHF. The DNA for the CDR3 is TGTGCCAGCAGTTTTTCCGGGACAGGTCCTGGGCCCCAGCATTTT.

Here the CDR3 DNA reads TGTGCCAGCAGCTTAGTCGCGGGGGCTAGCACCGGGGAGCTGTTTTTT. Encoded protein: CASSLVAGASTGELFF. The chain combines TRBV7-8 with TRBJ2-2, with a weak D call TRBD2 (7 bases). Germline assignment: CDR1 SGHVS and CDR2 FQNEAQ. V was pared by 1 base and J by 4 bases, with 13 bases between. This CDR3 is 16 amino acids long.

This clonotype was picked up a small number of times. This chain links TRBV12-3 or TRBV12-4 with TRBJ2-2, with TRBD2 matching over 9 bases. J lost 7 bases, V lost 7 bases, and 7 bases had no gene match. The CDR3 extends over 14 amino acids. In DNA form, the CDR3 reads TGTGCCAGCATGCCTAGCGGGATTCACGGGGAGCTGTTTTTT. Its protein is CASMPSGIHGELFF.

This clonotype was seen at least ten times. The chain has TRBV29-1 and TRBJ2-3, with TRBD2 matching over 11 bases. V shed 3 bases and J 1 base; nucleotides not matched to a gene: 9. CDR1 SQVTM and CDR2 ANQGSEA come from the germline V gene. The CDR3 runs to 17 residues. CDR3: CSVEHLAGGLGTDTQYF. For the CDR3, the DNA is TGCAGCGTTGAGCACCTAGCGGGGGGATTGGGCACAGATACGCAGTATTTT.

This sequence joins TRBV27 and TRBJ1-1; D possibly corresponds to TRBD1 (6 bases). Germline V gene data show CDR1 as MNHEY and CDR2 as SMNVEV (reference sequence). This CDR3 is 15 amino acids long. Trimming left V 4 bases short and J 7 bases short, with 19 bases between. The CDR3 loop reads CASSSDRLVGIEAFF. The CDR3 DNA follows: TGTGCCAGCAGTTCCGACAGGTTGGTGGGCATTGAAGCTTTCTTT.

The chain couples TRBV5-1 to TRBJ2-4; D is unresolved. The CDR3 is 14 residues long. V was shortened by 8 bases and J by 0 bases, with 12 bases between the two germline ends. Germline-derived CDR1 and CDR2 are SGHRS and YFSETQ. The DNA for the CDR3 is TGCGCCAGTAGGAACCCACTAGCCAAAAACATTCAGTACTTC. Its translation is CASRNPLAKNIQYF.

The chain uses TRBV7-7 and TRBJ2-4; TRBD2 matches 7 bases. The CDR3 is 14 residues long. Germline trimming cut 5 bases from V and 2 bases from J; bases unmatched to any gene: 3. Germline CDR1 reads SSHAT; CDR2 reads FNYEAQ (reference sequence). This CDR3 is CASSRGGTKNIQYF. CDR3 in DNA: TGTGCCAGCAGCCGCGGGGGAACCAAAAACATTCAGTACTTC. Together with reference TRBV7-7 and TRBJ2-4, the CDR3 gives the full variable domain: GAGVSQSPRYKVTKRGQDVTLRCDPISSHATLYWYQQALGQGPEFLTYFNYEAQPDKSGLPSDRFSAERPEGSISTLTIQRTEQRDSAMYRCASSRGGTKNIQYFGAGTRLSVL.

This chain connects TRBV6-5 to TRBJ1-1; 7 bases line up with TRBD1. Germline V lookup: CDR1 MNHEY, CDR2 SVGAGI. This CDR3 is built from 17 residues. J was trimmed by 0 bases and V by 4 bases; bases with no gene match: 11. The CDR3 protein is CASSFSTGTGMNTEAFF. The CDR3, as DNA: TGTGCCAGCAGTTTCTCGACAGGGACCGGCATGAACACTGAAGCTTTCTTT.

Only a few counts were recorded for this clonotype. The V and J genes are TRBV27 and TRBJ2-2; D ambiguous. The CDR3 has 16 amino acids. Per the germline V gene, CDR1 is MNHEY and CDR2 is SMNVEV (reference sequence). The V and J ends lost 6 bases and 4 bases respectively, with 18 bases between them. CDR3 nucleotide sequence: TGTGCCAGCAGCCCCGGGCCCCTTACCTTCACCGGGGAGCTGTTTTTT. Its translation is CASSPGPLTFTGELFF.

This sequence joins TRBV4-1 and TRBJ1-6, with D hard to call. CDR3 length: 22 amino acids. Trimming took off 0 bases at V and 0 bases at J, with 24 bases between the two ends. Germline V gene lookup returns CDR1 MGHRA and CDR2 YSYEKL. CDR3 DNA: TGCGCCAGCAGCCAAGATATGTTGTGGGGTTGGGGAGTTAGCTCCTATAATTCACCCCTCCACTTT. Amino acid sequence: CASSQDMLWGWGVSSYNSPLHF.

This chain links TRBV5-1 with TRBJ2-2; 8 bases match TRBD1. The CDR3 covers 15 residues. Germline V gene data show CDR1 as SGHRS and CDR2 as YFSETQ. J gave up 4 bases and V 7 bases, and 9 bases lay outside the gene matches. CDR3 protein: CASLIGTGGTGELFF. DNA of the CDR3: TGCGCCAGCCTTATCGGGACAGGCGGCACCGGGGAGCTGTTTTTT. Variable domain in full (rest from reference TRBV5-1 and TRBJ2-2): KAGVTQTPRYLIKTRGQQVTLSCSPISGHRSVSWYQQTPGQGLQFLFEYFSETQRNKGNFPGRFSGRQFSNSRSEMNVSTLELGDSALYLCASLIGTGGTGELFFGEGSRLTVL.

This clonotype occurred many times. The rearrangement joins TRBV10-2 to TRBJ2-4; TRBD1 aligns across 10 bases. Germline trimming cut 3 bases from V and 6 bases from J; bases unmatched to any gene: 5. Germline assignment: CDR1 WSHSY and CDR2 SAAADI. CDR3 size: 15 residues. The CDR3 DNA sequence: TGCGCCAGCAGTGACTTGGACAGGGGGGGAAACATTCAGTACTTC. This translates into CASSDLDRGGNIQYF.

The sample holds a few counts of this clonotype. This chain links TRBV28 with TRBJ2-7; 7 nucleotides align to TRBD2. With V trimmed by 1 base and J by 3 bases, 6 bases remained unmatched. CDR1 is MDHEN, CDR2 SYDVKM, per germline. The CDR3 is 15 residues long. The CDR3 here is CASSLSAGVFYEQYF. The DNA of the CDR3 is TGTGCCAGCAGTTTATCCGCGGGAGTATTCTACGAGCAGTACTTC.